This record looks at one TCR beta chain sequence and its context. The method was immunoSEQ multiplex PCR; TCRdb's version includes in-frame clones alone and lacks a portion of them. The data show over 50,000 clones, less than 80% seen once. In germline, CDR1 is SGHRS, CDR2 YFSETQ. The CDR3 contains 12 residues. Trimming shortened V by 4 bases and J by 1 base, and 5 bases separated the two germline ends. This sample was taken from a study of radiotherapy plus CTLA-4 blockade in lung cancer. V gene TRBV5-1 combines with J gene TRBJ1-1; D ambiguous. This TCR was recovered from a human donor with non-small cell lung cancer who had a complete response to radiotherapy plus ipilimumab. The sequenced sample was peripheral blood, obtained from a patient treated with radiotherapy plus ipilimumab. Written as DNA, the CDR3 is TGCGCCAGCAGCCGGGGGAACACTGAAGCTTTCTTT. It translates to CASSRGNTEAFF.